These T cell receptor beta chains were read from a single sample in a study of cytomegalovirus exposure and HLA in healthy donors. Only in-frame clones appear in the TCRdb table, and some are missing; sequencing was by immunoSEQ multiplex PCR. The sample data list some 110,000 clones. The sequencing sample was made of PBMCs. The origin of the receptors is a man aged 35 to 55 in good health and CMV-seropositive. Each CDR3 is given with its conserved first and last residue. The D gene is left open where the match is weak.

TRBD2	TRBV5-1	TRBJ2-5	TGCGCCAGCAGCTTGGAGGGCGGGAGAGAGACCCAGTACTTC	CASSLEGGRETQYF
NA	TRBV19	TRBJ1-1	TGTGCCAGCAGGGACATGTTGAACACTGAAGCTTTCTTT	CASRDMLNTEAFF
NA	TRBV2	TRBJ1-1	TGTGCCAGCAGCAGCGGGACTCTAAACACTGAAGCTTTCTTT	CASSSGTLNTEAFF
TRBD2	TRBV30	TRBJ2-2	TGTGCCTGGAGTCTTGGGAGGGGCACCGGGGAGCTGTTTTTT	CAWSLGRGTGELFF
TRBD1	TRBV2	TRBJ2-2	TGTGCCAGCAGTAGGACAGGGAACACCGGGGAGCTGTTTTTT	CASSRTGNTGELFF
NA	TRBV28	TRBJ2-7	TGTGCCAGCAGTTTAACGGGGGAACCTTTAAGGGAGCAGTACTTC	CASSLTGEPLREQYF
TRBD2	TRBV11-3	TRBJ2-5	TGTGCCAGCAGCATCGGACTAGCGGGACAAGAGACCCAGTACTTC	CASSIGLAGQETQYF
TRBD2	TRBV2	TRBJ2-1	TGTGCCAGCAGTGAAAAGGGGACTAGCGGTCACAATGAGCAGTTCTTC	CASSEKGTSGHNEQFF
TRBD1	TRBV5-1	TRBJ2-7	TGCGCCAGCAGCGGGACAGGTCCTACCCAGCAGTACTTC	CASSGTGPTQQYF
TRBD1	TRBV28	TRBJ1-1	TGTGCCAGCAGACCCACAGGGGCCACTGAAGCTTTCTTT	CASRPTGATEAFF
NA	TRBV19	TRBJ1-5	TGTGCCAGTAGTATATCCGCGGGCCGAAATCAGCCCCAGCATTTT	CASSISAGRNQPQHF
NA	TRBV5-6	TRBJ1-2	TGTGCCAGCAGCTTGCGGAGGGGCTCCCTAGTCTATGGCTACACCTTC	CASSLRRGSLVYGYTF
NA	TRBV27	TRBJ2-1	TGTGCCAGCAGTTGGACGGACGGGAAGAATTACAATGAGCAGTTCTTC	CASSWTDGKNYNEQFF
NA	TRBV11-2	TRBJ1-5	TGTGCCAGCAGCGGGGGGTGGGGGAGCAATCAGCCCCAGCATTTT	CASSGGWGSNQPQHF
NA	TRBV6-5	TRBJ1-2	TGTGCCAGCAGTCACTTGAGACAGGCCGGCTACACCTTC	CASSHLRQAGYTF
TRBD2	TRBV28	TRBJ2-7	TGTGCCAGCAGTTTACGGGCTAGCGGGAGGGTGGGCCACGAGCAGTACTTC	CASSLRASGRVGHEQYF
TRBD1	TRBV5-6	TRBJ1-1	TGTGCCAGCAGCGTGGGACTGACAGGGTATGGGGCCACTGAAGCTTTCTTT	CASSVGLTGYGATEAFF
TRBD2	TRBV29-1	TRBJ2-5	TGCAGCGTTGAACCTACTAGCGGGAGGTCGGAGACCCAGTACTTC	CSVEPTSGRSETQYF
TRBD1	TRBV7-9	TRBJ1-5	TGTGCCAGCAGCTTGGGACAGGGGTTCGATCCCCAGCATTTT	CASSLGQGFDPQHF
TRBD2	TRBV2	TRBJ2-7	TGTGCCAGCAGCCGGGACTACAACTCCTACGAGCAGTACTTC	CASSRDYNSYEQYF
TRBD2	TRBV10-2	TRBJ2-7	TGCGCCAGCGCCCCTCTGGCGGGAGCGGGCGAGCAGTACTTC	CASAPLAGAGEQYF
NA	TRBV14	TRBJ2-4	TGTGCCAGCAGCCAACCGGGGTCCGATATTCAGTACTTC	CASSQPGSDIQYF
TRBD1	TRBV7-9	TRBJ1-1	TGTGCCAGCACCGTTAAGGGACAGCTGAACACTGAAGCTTTCTTT	CASTVKGQLNTEAFF
TRBD1	TRBV18	TRBJ1-2	TGTGCCAGCTCACCTACAGGGGACTTGGGCTACACCTTC	CASSPTGDLGYTF
NA	TRBV9	TRBJ2-7	TGTGCCAGCAGTGGCGGCACCTCCTACGAGCAGTACTTC	CASSGGTSYEQYF
TRBD1	TRBV5-8	TRBJ1-1	TGTGCCAGCAGCCGGGACAGCTACACTGAAGCTTTCTTT	CASSRDSYTEAFF
TRBD1	TRBV28	TRBJ1-4	TGTGCCAGCAGATTTGGACAGGGGAATGAAAAACTGTTTTTT	CASRFGQGNEKLFF
TRBD2	TRBV29-1	TRBJ2-3	TGCAGCGTGGGTCGGGGGGACCCCACAGATACGCAGTATTTT	CSVGRGDPTDTQYF
TRBD1	TRBV27	TRBJ2-1	TGTGCCAGCAGCCTCCGTTACGGGACAGGGGGCGATGAGCAGTTCTTC	CASSLRYGTGGDEQFF
NA	TRBV19	TRBJ2-4	TGTGCCAGTAGTAAAGATGGGAGTCTAGCCAAAAACATTCAGTACTTC	CASSKDGSLAKNIQYF
TRBD2	TRBV7-9	TRBJ2-1	TGTGCCAGCAGACCCCTCGGGAGGAAAGACTCCTACAATGAGCAGTTCTTC	CASRPLGRKDSYNEQFF
NA	TRBV4-2	TRBJ2-7	TGTGCCAGCAGCCAAGAGCTAGTTGTCTACGAGCAGTACTTC	CASSQELVVYEQYF
NA	TRBV2	TRBJ1-5	TGTGCCAGCAGTGACAGGGCTCAGCCCCAGCATTTT	CASSDRAQPQHF
TRBD2	TRBV9	TRBJ2-1	TGTGCCAGCAGCGTACGGGGGGTCGATGAGCAGTTCTTC	CASSVRGVDEQFF
TRBD1	TRBV4-2	TRBJ2-7	TGTGCCAGCAGCCGGGGACAGGGGATTTTCTACGAGCAGTACTTC	CASSRGQGIFYEQYF
NA	TRBV7-8	TRBJ1-3	TGTGCCAGCAGCTTAGGGGAGTTAGGAAACACCATATATTTT	CASSLGELGNTIYF
NA	TRBV29-1	TRBJ1-2	TGCAGCGTGTTAAATGGCTACACCTTC	CSVLNGYTF
NA	TRBV11-2	TRBJ2-4	TGTGCCAGCAGCCCCATGCGGGGCGCAAACATTCAGTACTTC	CASSPMRGANIQYF
NA	TRBV6-6	TRBJ2-7	TGTGCCAGCAGATGGGAGGGACAGGCCTACGGGCAGTACTTC	CASRWEGQAYGQYF
TRBD1	TRBV30	TRBJ1-1	TGTGCCTGGAGTAGGAGGACAGGGTCGCAAACTGAAGCTTTCTTT	CAWSRRTGSQTEAFF
NA	TRBV19	TRBJ2-1	TGTGCCAGTAGTATAGGGAGTGGGGGACATCAGTTCTTC	CASSIGSGGHQFF
TRBD1	TRBV4-1	TRBJ2-5	TGCGCCAGCAGCCTCTTTTCAGGGGGTTCGGAGACCCAGTACTTC	CASSLFSGGSETQYF
TRBD2	TRBV6-1	TRBJ2-2	TGTGCCAGCAGTGAAAGGTTTTTGAGACTAGCGGGAATGAACACCGGGGAGCTGTTTTTT	CASSERFLRLAGMNTGELFF
NA	TRBV15	TRBJ2-7	TGTGCCACCAGCAGAGACCATACAGGGACCTCCTACGAGCAGTACTTC	CATSRDHTGTSYEQYF
TRBD1	TRBV11-2	TRBJ1-3	TGTGCCAGCAGCTTAAGGACAGGGTCTGGAAACACCATATATTTT	CASSLRTGSGNTIYF
TRBD1	TRBV5-6	TRBJ2-7	TGTGCCAGCAGCTTGAGACAGGGGGCAGCCTACGAGCAGTACTTC	CASSLRQGAAYEQYF